The clone carrying this TCR beta chain has a handful of counts. Its antigen remains unidentified. The CDR3 has 14 amino acids. The V and J ends lost 7 bases and 2 bases respectively, with 13 bases between them. Germline-derived CDR1 and CDR2 are SGHRS and YFSETQ. This sample stems from a study of identical twins. Donors uniformly comprised healthy Caucasians. Template switching supplied a universal primer site; unique molecular identifiers were carried on the cDNA. TCRdb called the 5' RACE reads again in MiXCR, with one record for every CDR3 protein. Of approximately 530,000 distinct CDR3 sequences in the sample, more than 20% were seen once. Study results and limitations: Its conclusions, products of cross-sectional statistical analysis, did not come from following the same donors. Insertions ran lower in abundant cord blood beta clonotypes, though not in memory repertoires.

The same specimen was also included in a second study, on yellow fever vaccine responses in identical twins.

The clonotype was recovered from a woman between 18 and 29 years old in good health. The V gene is TRBV5-1, the J gene TRBJ2-1; TRBD1 is a possible D gene (6 bases). The sample was CD4+ T cells sorted from blood. The CDR3 sequence: CASGDRIPYNEQFF. The CDR3 DNA reads as TGCGCCAGCGGCGACAGGATCCCCTACAATGAGCAGTTCTTC.